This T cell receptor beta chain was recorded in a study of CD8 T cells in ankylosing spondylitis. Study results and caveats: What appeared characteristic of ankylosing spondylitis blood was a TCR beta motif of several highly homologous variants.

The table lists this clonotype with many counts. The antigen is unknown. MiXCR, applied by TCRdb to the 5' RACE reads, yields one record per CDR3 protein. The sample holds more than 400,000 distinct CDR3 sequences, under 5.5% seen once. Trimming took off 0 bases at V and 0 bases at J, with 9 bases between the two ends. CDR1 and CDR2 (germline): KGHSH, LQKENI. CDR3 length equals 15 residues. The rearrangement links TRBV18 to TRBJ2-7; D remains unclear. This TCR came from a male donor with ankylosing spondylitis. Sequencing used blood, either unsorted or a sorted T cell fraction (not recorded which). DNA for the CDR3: TGTGCCAGCTCACCACCTAATCCCAGCTCCTACGAGCAGTACTTC. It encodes CASSPPNPSSYEQYF.